This paragraph covers one T cell receptor (beta chain) sequence. Its antigen is not known. Trimming took 3 bases from V and 2 from J, leaving 8 bases between them. The CDR3 extends over 15 amino acids. CDR1 is SGHVS and CDR2 is FNYEAQ in the germline V gene. The sample is drawn from a study of cytotoxic CD8 clonotypes in ibrutinib-treated CLL. For the study at large: Response samples were drawn at a median of approximately 11 months of treatment, range 6 to 36. Average yields of roughly 260,000 productive templates and 94,082 productive rearrangements characterized the samples. Findings of the study overall: Public clonotypes, an uncommon group, contracted or remained stable on treatment. Higher circulating CD8+ T-cell counts strongly accompanied higher baseline clonality, above age-matched healthy donors.

Using immunoSEQ multiplex PCR, the repertoire was profiled, and TCRdb retains in-frame clones only, with some absent. The sample includes roughly 330,000 clones, roughly two thirds of them seen just once. J is TRBJ2-6 and V is TRBV7-6; D is undetermined. This sequence was found in a human donor with chronic lymphocytic leukemia. Sequenced material: PBMCs, taken after 36 months of ibrutinib treatment. CDR3: CASSFEAAGANVLTF. The DNA for the CDR3 is TGTGCCAGCAGCTTTGAGGCAGCTGGGGCCAACGTCCTGACTTTC.